Presented here are 6 T cell receptor beta chains from one specimen sequenced in a study of identical twins (dated by TCRdb to about 2016). Libraries were made using 5' RACE. Sequenced on an Illumina HiSeq 2000. TCRdb trimmed the raw reads at Q25, called clones with MiXCR and kept productive beta chains. Each record represents a unique CDR3 protein, reported with the most common genes and DNA among its rows. This sample has a few hundred thousand distinct CDR3 sequences in its table, and 9.6% of those were observed once. The ten largest clonotypes hold around 3.1% of the sample. The same sample was also used in a study of yellow fever vaccine responses in identical twins.

The specimen sequenced was PBMCs. The receptor set was obtained from a woman between 18 and 30 years old in good health.

This chain links TRBV20-1 with TRBJ2-7, with D possibly being TRBD1 (7 bases). Germline lookup yields CDR1 DFQATT and CDR2 SNEGSKA (reference sequence). CDR3 length: 13 residues. V was trimmed by 5 bases and J by 3 bases, leaving 14 bases between them. The CDR3 DNA sequence: TGCAGTGCTCAGGGGGGCCCCAGCTACGAGCAGTACTTC. Its protein product is CSAQGGPSYEQYF.

This clonotype was counted ten times or more. The chain uses TRBV6-4 and TRBJ2-5, with TRBD2 identical over 10 bases. The CDR3 is made up of 16 amino acids. V trimming: 9 bases; J trimming: 4 bases; junction bases outside the gene matches: 14. Germline assignment: CDR1 MRHNA and CDR2 SNTAGT. CDR3 sequence (DNA): TGTGCCAGTAAGACCCTAGCGGGAGTATATGGAGAGACCCAGTACTTC. Amino acids: CASKTLAGVYGETQYF.

About this clonotype itself: The CDR3 ends on some other residue instead of the conserved phenylalanine or tryptophan, so this is likely a read error. The chain links TRBV9 to TRBJ2-2; 8 bases align to TRBD1. Germline V lookup: CDR1 SGDLS, CDR2 YYNGEE. There are 14 residues in the CDR3. The junction had 4 bases not matched to a gene; V was cut back by 3 bases and J by 6 bases. CDR3: CASSGTGWPGELFS. The CDR3 region has the DNA TGTGCCAGCAGCGGGACAGGGTGGCCCGGGGAGCTGTTTTCT.

The chain combines TRBV28 with TRBJ1-1; D not certain. The ends were cut back, 4 bases at V and 1 base at J, with 13 bases in the middle. Germline CDR1 is MDHEN and CDR2 is SYDVKM. The CDR3 covers 15 residues. The CDR3 DNA follows: TGTGCCAGCAGTTCTATAGGAATGGAGAACACTGAAGCTTTCTTT. It translates to CASSSIGMENTEAFF. Full variable domain (missing parts from reference TRBV28 and TRBJ1-1): DVKVTQSSRYLVKRTGEKVFLECVQDMDHENMFWYRQDPGLGLRLIYFSYDVKMKEKGDIPEGYSVSREKKERFSLILESASTNQTSMYLCASSSIGMENTEAFFGQGTRLTVV.

This chain connects TRBV3-1 to TRBJ1-2, with a weak D call TRBD1 (6 bases). The V end was cut by 4 bases, the J end by 2 bases, with 17 bases between. Germline-derived CDR1 and CDR2 are LGHDT and YNNKEL (reference sequence). The CDR3 loop spans 16 amino acids. CDR3 bases: TGTGCCAGCAGCCTGGGTTGGACAGCCCGAAACTATGGCTACACCTTC. It specifies CASSLGWTARNYGYTF.

The chain carries TRBV10-3 and TRBJ2-3; 7 bases line up with TRBD1. The V gene end was trimmed by 6 bases and the J gene end by 0 bases; junction bases not matched to a gene: 9. Germline loops: CDR1 ENHRY, CDR2 SYGVKD. The CDR3 runs 16 residues. CDR3 nucleotide sequence: TGTGCCATCAGAGGGACAGTTAGTGCTAGCACAGATACGCAGTATTTT. Its protein is CAIRGTVSASTDTQYF.